This entry features one T cell receptor (beta chain) sequence. These data come from a study of T cells expressing NK-cell markers. The CDR3 loop spans 13 amino acids. Germline values: CDR1 ENHRY, CDR2 SYGVKD. TCRdb re-called the 5' RACE reads; one entry per CDR3 protein, DNA not given. This sample carries about 550,000 distinct CDR3 sequences, with approximately 3.5% going to the ten biggest clones. The chain has TRBV10-3 and TRBJ2-2. Source material: blood T cells: a sorted CD56 or NKG2C T cell subset, CD4+ or CD8+ T cells, or bulk PBMC T cells (not recorded which). This clonotype was obtained from a man aged 18-30 years in good health. CDR3 region: CATDPRNTGELFF.